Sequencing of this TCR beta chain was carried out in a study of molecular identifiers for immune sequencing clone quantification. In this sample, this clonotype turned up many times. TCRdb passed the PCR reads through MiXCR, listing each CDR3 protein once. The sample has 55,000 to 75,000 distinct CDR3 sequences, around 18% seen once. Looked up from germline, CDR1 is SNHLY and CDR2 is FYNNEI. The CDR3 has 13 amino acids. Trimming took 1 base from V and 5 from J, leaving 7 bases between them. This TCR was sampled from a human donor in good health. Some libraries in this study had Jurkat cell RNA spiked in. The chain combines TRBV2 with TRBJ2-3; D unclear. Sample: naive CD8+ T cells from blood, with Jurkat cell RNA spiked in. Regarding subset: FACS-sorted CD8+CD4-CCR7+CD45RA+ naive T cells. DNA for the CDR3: TGTGCCAGCAGTGAAGGGATACGAGATACGCAGTATTTT. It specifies CASSEGIRDTQYF.